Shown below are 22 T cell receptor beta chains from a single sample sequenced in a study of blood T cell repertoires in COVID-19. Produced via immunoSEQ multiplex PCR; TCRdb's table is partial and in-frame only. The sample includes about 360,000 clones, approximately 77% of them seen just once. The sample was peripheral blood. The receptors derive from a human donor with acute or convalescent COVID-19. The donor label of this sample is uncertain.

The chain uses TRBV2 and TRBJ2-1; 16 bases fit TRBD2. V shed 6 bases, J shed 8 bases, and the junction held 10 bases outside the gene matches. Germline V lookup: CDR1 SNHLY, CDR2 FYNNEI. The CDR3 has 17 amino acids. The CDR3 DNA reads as TGTGCCAGCAGAAACTGGGGACTAGCGGGAGGGCCGGATGAGCAGTTCTTC. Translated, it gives CASRNWGLAGGPDEQFF. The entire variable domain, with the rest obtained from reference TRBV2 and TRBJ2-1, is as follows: EPEVTQTPSHQVTQMGQEVILRCVPISNHLYFYWYRQILGQKVEFLVSFYNNEISEKSEIFDDQFSVERPDGSNFTLKIRSTKLEDSAMYFCASRNWGLAGGPDEQFFGPGTRLTVL.

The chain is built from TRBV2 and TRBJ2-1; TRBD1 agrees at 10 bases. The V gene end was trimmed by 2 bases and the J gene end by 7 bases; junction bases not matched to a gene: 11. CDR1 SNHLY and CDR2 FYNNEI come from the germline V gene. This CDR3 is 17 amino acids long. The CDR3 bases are TGTGCCAGCAGTGAAATGGGTGTAGGGACAGGGGATAATGAGCAGTTCTTC. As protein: CASSEMGVGTGDNEQFF.

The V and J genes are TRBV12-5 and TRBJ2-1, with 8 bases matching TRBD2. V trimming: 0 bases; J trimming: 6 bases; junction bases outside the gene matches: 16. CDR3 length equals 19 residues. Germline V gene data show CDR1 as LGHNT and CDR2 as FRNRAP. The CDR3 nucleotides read TGTGCTAGTGGTTTGGTACTCAATGTACGGGAGGGCCATTTCAATGAGCAGTTCTTC. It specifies CASGLVLNVREGHFNEQFF.

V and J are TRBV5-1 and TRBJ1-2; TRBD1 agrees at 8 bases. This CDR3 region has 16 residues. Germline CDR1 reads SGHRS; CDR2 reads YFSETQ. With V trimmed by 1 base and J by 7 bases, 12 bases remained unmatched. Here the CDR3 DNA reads TGCGCCAGCAGCTTGTACGGCGCAGGGGGCGACGTTGGCTACACCTTC. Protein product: CASSLYGAGGDVGYTF. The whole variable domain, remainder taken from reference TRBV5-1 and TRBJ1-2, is KAGVTQTPRYLIKTRGQQVTLSCSPISGHRSVSWYQQTPGQGLQFLFEYFSETQRNKGNFPGRFSGRQFSNSRSEMNVSTLELGDSALYLCASSLYGAGGDVGYTFGSGTRLTVV.

CDR3 sequence reads: CASSEEGRGEQFF. The CDR3 DNA sequence: TGCGCCAGCAGTGAAGAAGGGAGGGGGGAGCAGTTCTTC. This rearrangement joins TRBV10-1 to TRBJ2-1; possible D gene TRBD2, 7 bases. Trimming pared 3 bases from V and 10 bases from J, leaving 13 bases between. Germline V gives CDR1 WNHNN, CDR2 SYGVQD (reference sequence). CDR3 length: 13 residues.

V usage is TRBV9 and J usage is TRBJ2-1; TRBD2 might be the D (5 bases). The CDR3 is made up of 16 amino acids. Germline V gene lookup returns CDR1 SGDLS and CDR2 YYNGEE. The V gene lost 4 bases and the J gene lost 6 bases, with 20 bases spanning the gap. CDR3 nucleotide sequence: TGTGCCAGCAGCCCGATGCCGATGGGAGTTGGCAATGAGCAGTTCTTC. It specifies CASSPMPMGVGNEQFF.

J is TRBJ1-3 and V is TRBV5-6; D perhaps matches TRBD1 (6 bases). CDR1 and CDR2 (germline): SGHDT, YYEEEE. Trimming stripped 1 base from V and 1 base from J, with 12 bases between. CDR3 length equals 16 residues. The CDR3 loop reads CASSLLSGQSGNTIYF. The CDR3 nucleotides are TGTGCCAGCAGCTTGCTATCCGGACAGTCTGGAAACACCATATATTTT.

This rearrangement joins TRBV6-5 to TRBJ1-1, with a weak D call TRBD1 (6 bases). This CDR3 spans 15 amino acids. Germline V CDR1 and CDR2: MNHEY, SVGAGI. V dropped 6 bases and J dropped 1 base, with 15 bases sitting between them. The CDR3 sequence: CASSIVQGRNTEAFF. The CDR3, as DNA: TGTGCCAGCAGCATCGTACAGGGACGGAACACTGAAGCTTTCTTT.

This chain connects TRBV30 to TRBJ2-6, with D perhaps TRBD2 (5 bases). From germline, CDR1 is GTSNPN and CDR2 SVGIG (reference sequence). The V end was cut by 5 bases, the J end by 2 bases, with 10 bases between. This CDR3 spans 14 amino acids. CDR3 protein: CAWGSGTGANVLTF. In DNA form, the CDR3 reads TGTGCCTGGGGGTCGGGGACTGGGGCCAACGTCCTGACTTTC.

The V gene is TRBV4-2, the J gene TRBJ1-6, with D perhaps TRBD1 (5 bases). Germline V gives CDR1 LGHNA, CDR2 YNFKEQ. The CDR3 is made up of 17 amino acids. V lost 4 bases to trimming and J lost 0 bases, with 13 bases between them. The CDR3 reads CASSRGDSSSYNSPLHF. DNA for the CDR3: TGTGCCAGCAGCCGAGGGGACTCCAGCTCCTATAATTCACCCCTCCACTTT.

DNA of the CDR3: TGTGCCAGTAGTACGAACAGGGCCCCTAATTCACCCCTCCACTTT. Its protein product is CASSTNRAPNSPLHF. V and J are TRBV19 and TRBJ1-6, with a tentative D call TRBD1 (6 bases). Looked up from germline, CDR1 is LNHDA and CDR2 is SQIVND (reference sequence). V lost 4 bases and J lost 6, with 13 bases in between. The CDR3 covers 15 residues.

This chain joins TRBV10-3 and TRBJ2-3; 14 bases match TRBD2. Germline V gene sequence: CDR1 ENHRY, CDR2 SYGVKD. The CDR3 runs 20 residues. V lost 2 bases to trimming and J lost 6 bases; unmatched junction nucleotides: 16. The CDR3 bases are TGTGCCATCAGTGAGCTCCCTAGGGGGGGACTAGCGGGAGTTTTGGATACGCAGTATTTT. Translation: CAISELPRGGLAGVLDTQYF.

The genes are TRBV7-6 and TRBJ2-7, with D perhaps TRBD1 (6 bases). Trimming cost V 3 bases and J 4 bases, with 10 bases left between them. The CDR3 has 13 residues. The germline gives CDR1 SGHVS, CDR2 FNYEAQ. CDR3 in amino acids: CASSFETGYEQYF. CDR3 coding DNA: TGTGCCAGCAGCTTCGAGACAGGATACGAGCAGTACTTC.

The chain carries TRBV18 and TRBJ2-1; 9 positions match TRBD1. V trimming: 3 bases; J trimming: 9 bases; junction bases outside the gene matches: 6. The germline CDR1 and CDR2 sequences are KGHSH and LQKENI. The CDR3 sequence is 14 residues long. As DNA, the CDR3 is TGTGCCAGCTCACCGGGACAGGGTTTCGGTGAGCAGTTCTTC. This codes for CASSPGQGFGEQFF.

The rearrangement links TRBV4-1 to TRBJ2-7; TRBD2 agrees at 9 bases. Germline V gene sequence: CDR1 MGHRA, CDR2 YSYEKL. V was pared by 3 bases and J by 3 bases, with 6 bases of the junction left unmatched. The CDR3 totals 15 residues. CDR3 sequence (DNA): TGCGCCAGCAGCCATACGACTAGCGGAGTCTACGAGCAGTACTTC. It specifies CASSHTTSGVYEQYF.

The CDR3 DNA reads TGTGCCATCCAAGCGGGAGGGACCTACAATGAGCAGTTCTTC. It encodes CAIQAGGTYNEQFF. V gene TRBV3-1 (or the pseudogene TRBV3-2) combines with J gene TRBJ2-1; 10 bases map to TRBD2. The length of the CDR3 is 14 residues. V gave up 10 bases and J gave up 2 bases; unmatched junction bases: 5. Germline V gene lookup returns CDR1 LGHDT and CDR2 YNNKEL (reference sequence).

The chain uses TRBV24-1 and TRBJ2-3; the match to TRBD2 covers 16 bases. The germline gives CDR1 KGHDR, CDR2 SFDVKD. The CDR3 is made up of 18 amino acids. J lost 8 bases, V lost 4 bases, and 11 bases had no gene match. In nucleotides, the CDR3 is TGTGCCACCAGTGAGCCCCCGGGACTAGCGGGAGGGGCCGCTACGCAGTATTTT. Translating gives CATSEPPGLAGGAATQYF.

CDR3 nucleotide sequence: TGTGCCAGCAGCACTTGTCAGGGTGTCAATAATTCACCCCTCCACTTT. Encoded protein: CASSTCQGVNNSPLHF. The rearrangement links TRBV7-6 to TRBJ1-6; D is perhaps TRBD1 (5 bases). V gave up 5 bases and J gave up 5 bases, with 16 bases separating them. Germline-derived CDR1 and CDR2 are SGHVS and FNYEAQ. The CDR3 runs to 16 residues.

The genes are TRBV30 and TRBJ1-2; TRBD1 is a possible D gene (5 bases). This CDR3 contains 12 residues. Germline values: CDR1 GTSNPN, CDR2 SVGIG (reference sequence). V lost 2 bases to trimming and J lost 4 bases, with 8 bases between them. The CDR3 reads CAWSWGSYGYTF. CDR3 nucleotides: TGTGCCTGGAGTTGGGGCAGCTATGGCTACACCTTC.

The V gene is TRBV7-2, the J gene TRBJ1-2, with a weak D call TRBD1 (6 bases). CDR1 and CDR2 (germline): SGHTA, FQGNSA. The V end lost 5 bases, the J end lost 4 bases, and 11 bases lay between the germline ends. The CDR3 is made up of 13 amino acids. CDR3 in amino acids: CASSPTGSYGYTF. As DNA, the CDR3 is TGTGCCAGCAGCCCTACAGGGTCCTATGGCTACACCTTC.

Here the CDR3 reads CASSEALQGSRSWGYTF. CDR3 DNA: TGTGCCAGCAGTGAAGCGCTACAGGGTTCTCGATCGTGGGGCTACACCTTC. The chain employs TRBV6-1 and TRBJ1-2, with D possibly being TRBD1 (6 bases). Germline lookup yields CDR1 MNHNS and CDR2 SASEGT. V dropped 0 bases and J dropped 8 bases, with 22 bases sitting between them. The CDR3 consists of 17 residues.

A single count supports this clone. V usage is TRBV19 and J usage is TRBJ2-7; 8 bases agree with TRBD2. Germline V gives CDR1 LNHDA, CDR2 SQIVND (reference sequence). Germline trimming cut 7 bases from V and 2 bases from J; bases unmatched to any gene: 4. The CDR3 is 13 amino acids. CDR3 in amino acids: CASIGGGTYEQYF. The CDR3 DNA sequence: TGTGCCAGTATCGGCGGGGGGACCTACGAGCAGTACTTC.